This T cell receptor beta chain was obtained from a study of T-cell memory formation after mild COVID-19. At the level of the study: Clusters were largely donor specific.

This clonotype has at least ten counts. The junction had 4 bases not matched to a gene; V was cut back by 5 bases and J by 6 bases. CDR1 is SGHVS, CDR2 FQNEAQ, per germline. This CDR3 comprises 14 residues. TCRdb independently ran MiXCR on the 5' RACE reads; one entry per CDR3 protein. This sample yields about 140,000 distinct CDR3 sequences, of which 20% to 25% are seen a single time; around a quarter belongs to the top ten. The rearrangement links TRBV7-8 to TRBJ2-7, with 13 bases fitting TRBD2. Sequencing was done on a sample of PBMCs or a T cell subset sorted from them (not recorded which). This TCR was sampled from an adult woman who had mild COVID-19 (a few samples of this study predate the infection). Cell type and time point are not known. The CDR3 region is CASSPGLAGVEQYF. For the CDR3, the DNA is TGTGCCAGCAGCCCAGGACTAGCGGGAGTCGAGCAGTACTTC.